This entry is about one T cell receptor (beta chain). The data derive from a study of T cell changes during pregnancy in multiple sclerosis. Data came from immunoSEQ multiplex PCR; TCRdb stores just in-frame clones and leaves some out. The table has roughly 99,000 clones, about 92% seen once. V trimming: 5 bases; J trimming: 3 bases; junction bases outside the gene matches: 4. This CDR3 region has 13 residues. From germline, CDR1 is SGHVS and CDR2 FNYEAQ. This sample comprised peripheral blood, obtained after pregnancy. The V and J genes are TRBV7-6 and TRBJ2-7; TRBD1 matches 7 bases. This sequence originates from a female donor in good health, enrolled as a control in a pregnancy study. CDR3 region: CASSHGTDYEQYF. CDR3 in DNA: TGTGCCAGCAGCCACGGGACAGACTACGAGCAGTACTTC.